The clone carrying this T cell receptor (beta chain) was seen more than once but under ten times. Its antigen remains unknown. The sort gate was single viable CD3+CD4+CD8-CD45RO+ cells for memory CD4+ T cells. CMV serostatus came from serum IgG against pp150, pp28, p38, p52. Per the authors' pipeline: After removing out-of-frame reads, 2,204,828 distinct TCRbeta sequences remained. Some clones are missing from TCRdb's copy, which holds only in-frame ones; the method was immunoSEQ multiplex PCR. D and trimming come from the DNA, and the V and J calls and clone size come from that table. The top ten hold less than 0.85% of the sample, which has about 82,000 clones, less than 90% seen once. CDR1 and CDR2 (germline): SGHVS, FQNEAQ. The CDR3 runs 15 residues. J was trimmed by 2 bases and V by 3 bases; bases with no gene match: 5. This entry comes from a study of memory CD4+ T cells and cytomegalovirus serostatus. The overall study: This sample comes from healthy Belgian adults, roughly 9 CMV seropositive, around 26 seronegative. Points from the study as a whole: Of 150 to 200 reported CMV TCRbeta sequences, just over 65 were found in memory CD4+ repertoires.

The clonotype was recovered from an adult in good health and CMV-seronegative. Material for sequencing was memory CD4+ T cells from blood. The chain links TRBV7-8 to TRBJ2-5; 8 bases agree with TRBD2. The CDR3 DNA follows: TGTGCCAGCAGCTTCGGGGGGGCTGGGCAAGAGACCCAGTACTTC. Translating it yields CASSFGGAGQETQYF.